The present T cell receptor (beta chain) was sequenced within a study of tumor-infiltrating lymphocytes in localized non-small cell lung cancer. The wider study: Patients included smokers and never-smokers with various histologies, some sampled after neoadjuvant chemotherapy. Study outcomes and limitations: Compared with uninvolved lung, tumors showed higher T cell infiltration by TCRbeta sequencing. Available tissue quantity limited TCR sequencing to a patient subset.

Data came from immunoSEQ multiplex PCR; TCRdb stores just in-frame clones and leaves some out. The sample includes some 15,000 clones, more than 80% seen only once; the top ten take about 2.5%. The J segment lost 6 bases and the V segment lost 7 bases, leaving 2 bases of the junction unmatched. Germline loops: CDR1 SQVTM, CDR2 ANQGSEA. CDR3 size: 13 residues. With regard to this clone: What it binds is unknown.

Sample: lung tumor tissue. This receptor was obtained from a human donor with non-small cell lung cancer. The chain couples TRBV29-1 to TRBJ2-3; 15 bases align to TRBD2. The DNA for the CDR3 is TGCAGCGCCGGACTAGCGGGAGGGGATACGCAGTATTTT. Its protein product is CSAGLAGGDTQYF.